The clone carrying this TCR beta chain occurred a few times. Its target is not known. All of the isolated RNA was reverse transcribed, so expressed TCRB transcripts were sequenced. The method was immunoSEQ multiplex PCR; TCRdb's version includes in-frame clones alone and lacks a portion of them. Here the sample spans 200,000 to 300,000 clones, 11% being singletons. V was cut by 1 base and J by 5 bases, with 17 bases left in between. The length of the CDR3 is 16 residues. CDR1 and CDR2 (germline): LGHNA, YSLEER. The record originates from a study of beta chain features in type 1 diabetes. The study, taken as a whole, reports: Shorter TCRB CDR3s, moderately but significantly so, marked every one of the four CD4+ subsets in Type 1 diabetes patients.

This clonotype was sampled from a man aged 30 to 39 with type 1 diabetes. The chain couples TRBV4-3 to TRBJ2-5; D might be TRBD1 (5 bases). The sequencing input was naive CD4+ T cells from blood. In nucleotides, the CDR3 is TGCGCCAGCAGCCAAGGGGCTTTGGGGCGATATGAGACCCAGTACTTC. Translation gives CASSQGALGRYETQYF.